The 20 T cell receptor beta chains reported below all come from one sample, sequenced in a study of cytomegalovirus exposure and HLA in healthy donors (dated by TCRdb to about 2017). Receptor amplification or capture employed the immunoSEQ multiplex PCR assay. For the multiplex PCR, a mixture combining 60 forward primers for TCR Vbeta segments and 13 reverse primers for TCR Jbeta segments was used. TCRdb provides this immuneACCESS table in a form limited to in-frame rearrangements. Some clones are lacking; in checked studies, under half of them reflect an unresolved V gene, and why the rest are absent is not known. The sample table shows under 200,000 clones, and over 65% are seen once. Roughly 0.82% of the sample is in the top ten clones. Sequencing was performed on PBMCs. These receptors were obtained from a female donor in good health and CMV-seronegative.

J is TRBJ2-2 and V is TRBV7-2; the D is unclear. Germline CDR1 and CDR2: SGHTA and FQGNSA. The CDR3 consists of 14 residues. V lost 3 bases and J lost 0, with 5 bases in between. CDR3 sequence reads: CASSLGTNTGELFF. In nucleotides, the CDR3 is TGTGCCAGCAGCTTGGGCACGAACACCGGGGAGCTGTTTTTT. The whole variable domain, remainder taken from reference TRBV7-2 and TRBJ2-2, is GAGVSQSPSNKVTEKGKDVELRCDPISGHTALYWYRQSLGQGLEFLIYFQGNSAPDKSGLPSDRFSAERTGGSVSTLTIQRTQQEDSAVYLCASSLGTNTGELFFGEGSRLTVL.

This clone appeared once. The J gene is TRBJ2-1, the V gene TRBV19; 8 nucleotides match TRBD2. The CDR3 extends over 13 amino acids. The J segment lost 3 bases and the V segment lost 9 bases, leaving 4 bases of the junction unmatched. The germline gives CDR1 LNHDA, CDR2 SQIVND (reference sequence). CDR3 region: CASPGGVYNEQFF. The CDR3 DNA follows: TGTGCCAGCCCCGGGGGGGTCTACAATGAGCAGTTCTTC.

In regard to this clone: At one of its ends the junction is not consistent with the germline gene, which may arise from a read error. The V and J genes are TRBV7-2 and TRBJ2-4; D is perhaps TRBD1 (5 bases). Per germline, CDR1 SGHTA and CDR2 FQGNSA. The length of the CDR3 is 15 residues. The CDR3 loop reads CASSLDRGSGNSQYF. In nucleotides, the CDR3 is TGTGCCAGCAGCTTAGATAGGGGAAGTGGGAACAGTCAGTACTTC.

The J gene is TRBJ1-2, the V gene TRBV7-9, with TRBD1 matching 9 bases. CDR1 SEHNR and CDR2 FQNEAQ come from the germline V gene (reference sequence). The V gene end was trimmed by 5 bases and the J gene end by 6 bases; junction bases not matched to a gene: 4. This CDR3 contains 13 residues. This CDR3 reads CASSATGGNGYTF. CDR3 DNA sequence: TGTGCCAGCAGCGCAACAGGGGGCAATGGCTACACCTTC.

The V call is TRBV19, the J call TRBJ1-4; 8 bases are a match to TRBD1. Trimming took 5 bases from V and 7 from J; bases not matched to a gene: 9. The germline gives CDR1 LNHDA, CDR2 SQIVND (reference sequence). This CDR3 has 15 residues. The chain's CDR3 is CASSSTTGVTEKLFF. CDR3 in DNA: TGTGCCAGTAGTTCCACGACAGGGGTCACTGAAAAACTGTTTTTT.

The chain employs TRBV5-1 and TRBJ1-1, with TRBD1 matching over 7 bases. Germline CDR1 and CDR2: SGHRS and YFSETQ. The CDR3 sequence is 14 residues long. The junction had 6 bases not matched to a gene; V was cut back by 2 bases and J by 5 bases. This chain's CDR3 is CASSLQGSRTEAFF. The CDR3 coding sequence is TGCGCCAGCAGCTTACAGGGGAGTCGTACTGAAGCTTTCTTT.

This clone was seen only a few times. The V gene is TRBV18, the J gene TRBJ2-5; no clear D. V gave up 0 bases and J gave up 5 bases, with 13 bases separating them. Germline V lookup: CDR1 KGHSH, CDR2 LQKENI. This CDR3 region has 15 residues. DNA for the CDR3: TGTGCCAGCTCACCACCCTTGAGGCCGGCGGAGACCCAGTACTTC. Its translation: CASSPPLRPAETQYF.

The rearrangement links TRBV4-2 to TRBJ2-7, with TRBD2 identical over 9 bases. Germline values: CDR1 LGHNA, CDR2 YNFKEQ. The CDR3 extends over 18 amino acids. V lost 1 base and J lost 0; bases outside the gene matches: 10. Here the CDR3 reads CASSQGLAGNPSSYEQYF. The CDR3 DNA is TGTGCCAGCAGCCAAGGGCTAGCGGGGAATCCCAGCTCCTACGAGCAGTACTTC.

The gene calls are TRBV15 and TRBJ2-2; D might be TRBD2 (5 bases). Trimming pared 1 base from V and 4 bases from J, leaving 13 bases between. Germline CDR1 is LNHNV and CDR2 is YYDKDF (reference sequence). The CDR3 sequence is 16 residues long. Written as DNA, the CDR3 is TGTGCCACCAGCAGAGTCGAGGGTACGGGCACCGGGGAGCTGTTTTTT. Protein sequence: CATSRVEGTGTGELFF.

This clone showed up just once. CDR3 residues: CASSGSGRTDTQYF. The CDR3 coding sequence is TGTGCCAGCAGCGGTAGCGGGAGGACAGATACGCAGTATTTT. The rearrangement links TRBV7-2 to TRBJ2-3, with 10 bases aligning to TRBD2. The CDR3 runs 14 residues. The V and J ends lost 5 bases and 3 bases, in that order; junction bases with no gene match: 2. CDR1 SGHTA and CDR2 FQGNSA come from the germline V gene.

This rearrangement joins TRBV18 to TRBJ1-5; 8 positions match TRBD1. Unmatched junction bases numbered 13, after V lost 6 bases and J lost 6 bases. This CDR3 comprises 16 residues. The germline V gene encodes CDR1 KGHSH and CDR2 LQKENI. The CDR3 protein is CASSRQPGQEGQPQHF. The CDR3 coding sequence is TGTGCCAGCTCTCGACAACCGGGACAGGAGGGTCAGCCCCAGCATTTT.

The chain couples TRBV10-3 to TRBJ2-3; 9 bases fit TRBD2. The CDR3 spans 15 residues. Losses at the gene ends were 4 bases for V and 6 bases for J; bases not matched to a gene: 8. Germline lookup yields CDR1 ENHRY and CDR2 SYGVKD. CDR3 coding DNA: TGTGCCATCAGTGTGGGCGGGGGGGCCCTGGATACGCAGTATTTT. It specifies CAISVGGGALDTQYF.

This chain links TRBV9 with TRBJ2-7; D may be TRBD2 (5 bases). The CDR3 loop spans 15 amino acids. The V gene's germline CDR1 is SGDLS and CDR2 YYNGEE. With 1 base removed from V and 0 bases from J, the gap between germline ends came to 11 bases. CDR3 nucleotides: TGTGCCAGCAGCGTACTGAGCGGAGACTCCTACGAGCAGTACTTC. Protein: CASSVLSGDSYEQYF.

The chain combines TRBV7-8 with TRBJ2-5; 7 nucleotides agree with TRBD2. The J call may be wrong; the DNA end is better matched by TRBJ2-7. CDR3 length: 16 amino acids. The germline V gene has CDR1 SGHVS and CDR2 FQNEAQ. CDR3 region: CASSLGFLAEPYEQYF. The CDR3 DNA reads TGTGCCAGCAGCTTAGGCTTCCTAGCGGAGCCCTACGAGCAGTACTTC.

This chain connects TRBV6-5 to TRBJ2-3; D is perhaps TRBD1 (6 bases). CDR3 length: 15 residues. Germline loops: CDR1 MNHEY, CDR2 SVGAGI. V was cut by 0 bases and J by 2 bases, with 9 bases left in between. The CDR3 loop reads CASSYSMGATDTQYF. DNA of the CDR3: TGTGCCAGCAGTTACTCGATGGGGGCCACAGATACGCAGTATTTT.

This chain uses TRBV19 with TRBJ2-7; 11 bases match TRBD2. Germline V gene lookup returns CDR1 LNHDA and CDR2 SQIVND (reference sequence). The CDR3 sequence is 18 residues long. Trimming removed 0 bases from V and 3 bases from J; junction bases left unmatched: 10. In DNA, the CDR3 is TGTGCCAGTAGTATAGAACTTCTGTGGCTAGCGGGAGGCTACGAGCAGTACTTC. Protein sequence: CASSIELLWLAGGYEQYF. Together with reference TRBV19 and TRBJ2-7, the CDR3 gives the full variable domain: DGGITQSPKYLFRKEGQNVTLSCEQNLNHDAMYWYRQDPGQGLRLIYYSQIVNDFQKGDIAEGYSVSREKKESFPLTVTSAQKNPTAFYLCASSIELLWLAGGYEQYFGPGTRLTVT.

Only a few counts were recorded for this clone. The chain recombines TRBV11-2 with TRBJ1-6, with D uncertain. V shed 1 base and J shed 14 bases, with 9 bases lying between them. Germline values: CDR1 SGHAT, CDR2 FQNNGV. This CDR3 spans 12 amino acids. CDR3 in amino acids: CASSLGEAALHF. The DNA of the CDR3 is TGTGCCAGCAGCTTAGGGGAAGCGGCCCTCCACTTT.

This chain uses TRBV19 with TRBJ2-7; maybe TRBD1 (5 bases). V was pared by 3 bases and J by 0 bases, with 12 bases between. Looked up from germline, CDR1 is LNHDA and CDR2 is SQIVND (reference sequence). The CDR3 has 15 residues. CDR3 in amino acids: CASSMGQGGSYEQYF. CDR3 in DNA: TGTGCCAGTAGTATGGGCCAGGGTGGCTCCTACGAGCAGTACTTC.

The genes are TRBV18 and TRBJ2-7; possible D gene TRBD2, 7 bases. Germline assignment: CDR1 KGHSH and CDR2 LQKENI. This CDR3 is built from 17 residues. Trimming removed 2 bases at V and 0 bases at J, with 17 bases between. CDR3: CASSPKAGAAGSYEQYF. The CDR3 DNA reads TGTGCCAGCTCACCAAAGGCGGGGGCCGCTGGCTCCTACGAGCAGTACTTC.

This clone appeared a few times. The chain has TRBV2 and TRBJ2-1; 8 nucleotides line up with TRBD2. J gave up 2 bases and V 8 bases, and 2 bases lay outside the gene matches. Germline V lookup: CDR1 SNHLY, CDR2 FYNNEI. CDR3 size: 13 residues. CDR3: CASAGGAYNEQFF. CDR3 in DNA: TGTGCCAGCGCCGGGGGGGCCTACAATGAGCAGTTCTTC.